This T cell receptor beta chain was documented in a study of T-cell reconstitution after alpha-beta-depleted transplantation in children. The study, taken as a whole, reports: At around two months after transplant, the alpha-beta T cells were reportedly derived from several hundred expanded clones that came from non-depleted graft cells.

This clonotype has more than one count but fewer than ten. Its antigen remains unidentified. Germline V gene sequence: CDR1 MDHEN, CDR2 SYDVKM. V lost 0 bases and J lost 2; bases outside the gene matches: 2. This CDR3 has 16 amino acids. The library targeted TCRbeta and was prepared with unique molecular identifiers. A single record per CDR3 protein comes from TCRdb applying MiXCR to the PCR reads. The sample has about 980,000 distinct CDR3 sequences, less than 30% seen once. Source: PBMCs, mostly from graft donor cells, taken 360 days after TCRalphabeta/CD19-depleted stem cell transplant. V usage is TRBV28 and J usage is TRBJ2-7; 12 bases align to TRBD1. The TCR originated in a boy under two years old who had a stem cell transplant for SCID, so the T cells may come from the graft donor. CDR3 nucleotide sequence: TGTGCCAGCAGTTTATGGGGGACAGGGGGCCCCTACGAGCAGTACTTC. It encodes CASSLWGTGGPYEQYF.